The 30 T cell receptor beta chains presented below share a single source sample, sequenced in a study of PD-1 blockade in classical Hodgkin lymphoma. Measured with immunoSEQ multiplex PCR; TCRdb has only the in-frame clones, and not every one. The table shows around 11,000 clones, with about 80% occurring only once. With no exception, relapse followed autologous stem cell transplantation in all patients, and brentuximab vedotin exposure varied. The source material was peripheral blood mononuclear cells (PBMCs), sampled before the second cycle of nivolumab. All receptors come from a human donor with classical Hodgkin lymphoma.

The chain recombines TRBV18 with TRBJ1-4; TRBD1 aligns across 9 bases. There are 11 residues in the CDR3. The V segment lost 3 bases and the J segment 15 bases; nucleotides outside the gene matches: 2. Per germline, CDR1 KGHSH and CDR2 LQKENI. The CDR3 DNA is TGTGCCAGCTCACCCGGACAGGGGTTGTTTTTT. Its translation: CASSPGQGLFF.

This rearrangement joins TRBV9 to TRBJ2-7, with a weak D call TRBD1 (6 bases). The CDR3 runs 16 residues. The V end lost 4 bases, the J end lost 6 bases, and 23 bases lay between the germline ends. Germline values: CDR1 SGDLS, CDR2 YYNGEE. The CDR3 region is CASSSRGTFASGEQYF. CDR3 DNA: TGTGCCAGCAGCTCCCGAGGGACATTCGCTTCGGGCGAGCAGTACTTC.

This clone was detected a few times. DNA of the CDR3: TGTGCCACCAGCAGAGATCGGAGGGGGACGAACACCGGGGAGCTGTTTTTT. Protein product: CATSRDRRGTNTGELFF. V gene TRBV15 combines with J gene TRBJ2-2; D might be TRBD1 or TRBD2, each matching 6 bases. Trimming left V 0 bases short and J 0 bases short, with 11 bases between. CDR1 LNHNV and CDR2 YYDKDF come from the germline V gene (reference sequence). The CDR3 runs 17 residues.

V is TRBV4-3 and J is TRBJ1-4, with a tentative D call TRBD1 (5 bases). This CDR3 region has 14 residues. The germline gives CDR1 LGHNA, CDR2 YSLEER. With 0 bases removed from V and 15 bases from J, the gap between germline ends came to 17 bases. The CDR3 is CASSQDGDGLTVFF. In nucleotides, the CDR3 is TGCGCCAGCAGCCAAGATGGGGACGGACTGACAGTGTTTTTT.

CDR3 residues: CASSFLFTLYRGPDFQETQYF. The DNA of the CDR3 is TGTGCCAGCAGTTTCCTTTTTACTCTTTACAGGGGGCCCGACTTTCAAGAGACCCAGTACTTC. The chain is built from TRBV28 and TRBJ2-5, with TRBD1 matching over 9 bases. Germline CDR1 is MDHEN and CDR2 is SYDVKM. J gave up 2 bases and V 3 bases, and 22 bases lay outside the gene matches. This CDR3 spans 21 amino acids.

The chain links TRBV7-2 to TRBJ2-1; 9 bases map to TRBD1. CDR3 length: 15 residues. The V segment lost 1 base and the J segment 7 bases; nucleotides outside the gene matches: 5. Germline CDR1 and CDR2: SGHTA and FQGNSA. The DNA for the CDR3 is TGTGCCAGCAGCTTAGTCTGGGACAGGGCAAATGAGCAGTTCTTC. It translates to CASSLVWDRANEQFF.

Regarding this clone: One end of the junction is discordant with germline, which a read error may explain. The chain combines TRBV28 with TRBJ2-2, with no clear D. Germline V gives CDR1 MDHEN, CDR2 SYDVKM. The CDR3 length is 10 residues. The CDR3 DNA is TGTGCCACCAGTACCGGGGAGCTGTTTTTT. Translated: CATSTGELFF. The full variable domain, its missing parts supplied by reference TRBV28 and TRBJ2-2, is DVKVTQSSRYLVKRTGEKVFLECVQDMDHENMFWYRQDPGLGLRLIYFSYDVKMKEKGDIPEGYSVSREKKERFSLILESASTNQTSMYLCATSTGELFFGEGSRLTVL.

In this sample, this clone turned up once. The CDR3 sequence is CSVLGGPYWTQYF. CDR3 nucleotides: TGCAGCGTTTTGGGAGGGCCTTATTGGACCCAGTACTTC. J is TRBJ2-5 and V is TRBV29-1; TRBD2 matches 7 bases. Unmatched junction bases numbered 10, after V lost 5 bases and J lost 7 bases. Germline V gene data show CDR1 as SQVTM and CDR2 as ANQGSEA. The CDR3 totals 13 residues.

The chain employs TRBV18 and TRBJ2-2; no clear D. The CDR3 sequence is 15 residues long. V was clipped by 3 bases and J by 5 bases, with 13 bases between them. CDR1 is KGHSH, CDR2 LQKENI, per germline. CDR3 region: CASSPIRQDTGELFF. DNA for the CDR3: TGTGCCAGCTCACCGATCAGGCAAGATACCGGGGAGCTGTTTTTT.

The J gene is TRBJ1-1, the V gene TRBV11-2; no firm D call. Deletions cut 5 bases from V and 2 bases from J, with 12 bases between. CDR1 is SGHAT, CDR2 FQNNGV, per germline. The CDR3 sequence is 14 residues long. CDR3 protein: CASSQTQLNTEAFF. CDR3 nucleotide sequence: TGTGCCAGCAGCCAGACACAATTAAACACTGAAGCTTTCTTT.

In its sample, this clone was seen once. V is TRBV19 and J is TRBJ2-5; 8 bases agree with TRBD2. The CDR3 totals 16 residues. The trim removed 4 bases at V and 4 bases at J, leaving 11 bases unmatched. Germline V gene sequence: CDR1 LNHDA, CDR2 SQIVND (reference sequence). The CDR3: CASSTPGGAWVETQYF. CDR3 DNA sequence: TGTGCCAGTAGTACCCCGGGGGGGGCTTGGGTAGAGACCCAGTACTTC.

V and J are TRBV28 and TRBJ1-6; tentatively, D is TRBD1 (5 bases). This CDR3 has 12 residues. Germline CDR1 MDHEN, CDR2 SYDVKM. V was pared by 6 bases and J by 13 bases, with 13 bases between. This CDR3 reads CASSPPRGPLHF. DNA for the CDR3: TGTGCCAGCAGCCCCCCGCGGGGGCCCCTCCACTTT.

The gene calls are TRBV5-1 and TRBJ2-7; 8 bases agree with TRBD2. The ends lost 6 bases at V and 2 bases at J; junction bases unmatched: 10. The germline CDR1 and CDR2 sequences are SGHRS and YFSETQ. This CDR3 comprises 15 residues. The CDR3 DNA sequence: TGCGCCAGCACCCGGGAGGGAGCTGGACCCTACGAGCAGTACTTC. Protein product: CASTREGAGPYEQYF.

CDR3: CASSPPDRRNTEAFF. In DNA, the CDR3 is TGTGCCAGCAGTCCCCCCGACAGGCGGAACACTGAAGCTTTCTTT. The rearrangement uses TRBV28 and TRBJ1-1; D might be TRBD1 (6 bases). V dropped 5 bases and J dropped 1 base, with 14 bases sitting between them. The CDR3 runs 15 residues. Germline V lookup: CDR1 MDHEN, CDR2 SYDVKM.

This clone turned up a few times. The chain has TRBV14 and TRBJ2-4; no clear D gene. CDR3 length: 12 residues. Trimming pared 4 bases from V and 6 bases from J, leaving 7 bases between. CDR1 is SGHDN and CDR2 is FVKESK in the germline V gene. The CDR3 nucleotides are TGTGCCAGCAGCCTAACCTTAAACATTCAGTACTTC. Its translation: CASSLTLNIQYF.

The chain links TRBV15 to TRBJ1-2; D might be TRBD1 (6 bases). V lost 5 bases and J lost 5, with 12 bases in between. The CDR3 is made up of 13 amino acids. Germline values: CDR1 LNHNV, CDR2 YYDKDF (reference sequence). The DNA for the CDR3 is TGTGCCACCAGCCAGGGGCTGGGGTATGGCTACACCTTC. Translating gives CATSQGLGYGYTF.

The rearrangement links TRBV25-1 to TRBJ1-4; perhaps TRBD1 as D (6 bases). The CDR3 spans 14 residues. The germline V and J ends were trimmed by 3 bases and 15 bases, with 20 bases remaining between them. The V gene's germline CDR1 is MGHDK and CDR2 SYGVNS. CDR3 sequence: CASSDETGGGQVFF. In nucleotides, the CDR3 is TGTGCCAGCAGTGACGAGACAGGCGGGGGTCAGGTGTTTTTT.

V gene TRBV12-5 combines with J gene TRBJ2-5; D is perhaps TRBD2 (6 bases). Trimming shortened V by 1 base and J by 3 bases, and 6 bases separated the two germline ends. The V gene's germline CDR1 is LGHNT and CDR2 FRNRAP. The CDR3 is 13 amino acids. The CDR3 sequence is CASGLAGEETQYF. The CDR3, as DNA: TGTGCTAGTGGTTTGGCGGGAGAAGAGACCCAGTACTTC.

The chain carries TRBV9 and TRBJ2-4; 7 nucleotides match TRBD2. V shed 0 bases and J 14 bases; nucleotides not matched to a gene: 11. Germline assignment: CDR1 SGDLS and CDR2 YYNGEE. This CDR3 has 14 residues. The DNA of the CDR3 is TGTGCCAGCAGCGTAGCTTTGAATAGCGGGCCCAAGTACTTC. Protein sequence: CASSVALNSGPKYF.

Here the CDR3 reads CASSAPLGLEGTGELFF. The CDR3 region has the DNA TGTGCCAGCAGCGCGCCCCTGGGACTAGAGGGGACCGGGGAGCTGTTTTTT. The rearrangement uses TRBV9 and TRBJ2-2, with TRBD2 matching over 8 bases. The V gene's germline CDR1 is SGDLS and CDR2 YYNGEE. Trimming cost V 3 bases and J 5 bases; bases outside gene matches: 12. The CDR3 covers 17 residues.

The genes are TRBV13 and TRBJ1-2; 8 bases are a match to TRBD1. This CDR3 is built from 13 residues. Germline V gene sequence: CDR1 PRHDT, CDR2 FYEKMQ (reference sequence). The trim removed 5 bases at V and 5 bases at J, leaving 4 bases unmatched. Here the CDR3 DNA reads TGTGCCAGCAGCCAGGACAGGGCGTATGGCTACACCTTC. Translation gives CASSQDRAYGYTF.

A word on this clone: Other nucleotide sequences in the sample specify the same CDR3. The chain joins TRBV7-9 to TRBJ2-1, with 7 bases aligning to TRBD1. With 5 bases clipped from V and 0 bases from J, the junction kept 7 bases outside the gene matches. Germline CDR1 is SEHNR and CDR2 is FQNEAQ (reference sequence). The CDR3 has 16 residues. The CDR3 DNA reads TGTGCCAGCAGCGGGAGACAGGGAAGCTCCTACAATGAGCAGTTCTTC. Amino acids: CASSGRQGSSYNEQFF.

This CDR3 is CASSGRGLAGEETQYF. The CDR3 DNA is TGCGCCAGCAGCGGCAGAGGACTAGCGGGAGAAGAGACCCAGTACTTC. The chain joins TRBV5-1 to TRBJ2-5; 13 nucleotides line up with TRBD2. This CDR3 is built from 16 residues. After removal of 4 bases from V and 3 bases from J, the junction contained 6 bases not matched to a gene. CDR1 is SGHRS, CDR2 YFSETQ, per germline.

The V gene is TRBV5-1, the J gene TRBJ2-4; D unresolved. The V gene's germline CDR1 is SGHRS and CDR2 YFSETQ. Between the trimmed V and J ends, which lost 1 base and 0 bases, there was a span of 8 bases. This CDR3 is built from 15 residues. The CDR3 protein is CASSLNNLAKNIQYF. The CDR3 DNA sequence: TGCGCCAGCAGCTTGAATAACCTAGCCAAAAACATTCAGTACTTC.

The V gene is TRBV28, the J gene TRBJ1-5; D remains ambiguous. This CDR3 is 15 amino acids long. Trimming pared 6 bases from V and 4 bases from J, leaving 16 bases between. The germline V gene has CDR1 MDHEN and CDR2 SYDVKM. CDR3 sequence: CASSHPVPRNQPQHF. CDR3 sequence (DNA): TGTGCCAGCAGCCACCCGGTACCAAGGAATCAGCCCCAGCATTTT. The full variable domain, completed using reference TRBV28 and TRBJ1-5, is DVKVTQSSRYLVKRTGEKVFLECVQDMDHENMFWYRQDPGLGLRLIYFSYDVKMKEKGDIPEGYSVSREKKERFSLILESASTNQTSMYLCASSHPVPRNQPQHFGDGTRLSIL.

This clone was detected a few times. The chain has TRBV7-9 and TRBJ2-5, with a tentative D call TRBD2 (5 bases). V was clipped by 5 bases and J by 3 bases, with 22 bases between them. The CDR3 is 17 residues long. The germline gives CDR1 SEHNR, CDR2 FQNEAQ (reference sequence). CDR3 loop: CASSRDEPRETEETQYF. The CDR3 bases are TGTGCCAGCAGCCGAGACGAACCGAGGGAGACCGAAGAGACCCAGTACTTC.

V is TRBV27 and J is TRBJ1-1, with D uncertain. V gave up 6 bases and J gave up 7 bases, with 18 bases separating them. The CDR3 is 14 residues long. Per the germline V gene, CDR1 is MNHEY and CDR2 is SMNVEV (reference sequence). For the CDR3, the DNA is TGTGCCAGCAGCCTTATATTTGAGGAGGGTGAAGCTTTCTTT. Residues: CASSLIFEEGEAFF.

J is TRBJ2-5 and V is TRBV11-2; the D gene is possibly TRBD1 (6 bases). Germline CDR1 reads SGHAT; CDR2 reads FQNNGV. Trimming shortened V by 2 bases and J by 5 bases, and 21 bases separated the two germline ends. This CDR3 has 17 residues. Here the CDR3 DNA reads TGTGCCAGCAGCTTAATTCTTCCCACCACAGGGTGGGAGACCCAGTACTTC. It codes for CASSLILPTTGWETQYF. Filled out from reference TRBV11-2 and TRBJ2-5, the complete variable domain reads EAGVAQSPRYKIIEKRQSVAFWCNPISGHATLYWYQQILGQGPKLLIQFQNNGVVDDSQLPKDRFSAERLKGVDSTLKIQPAKLEDSAVYLCASSLILPTTGWETQYFGPGTRLLVL.

This chain links TRBV11-2 with TRBJ2-5; D remains unclear. The CDR3 consists of 11 residues. V was pared by 3 bases and J by 5 bases, with 4 bases between. Germline assignment: CDR1 SGHAT and CDR2 FQNNGV. DNA of the CDR3: TGTGCCAGCAGCTTGTGGGAGACCCAGTACTTC. Encoded protein: CASSLWETQYF.

The chain employs TRBV7-9 and TRBJ2-1; tentatively, D is TRBD1 or TRBD2 (5 bases each). The CDR3 is 13 amino acids. CDR1 is SEHNR, CDR2 FQNEAQ, per germline (reference sequence). The ends were cut back, 0 bases at V and 6 bases at J, with 6 bases in the middle. Written as DNA, the CDR3 is TGTGCCAGCAGCTTAGCGGGGGTCAATGAGCAGTTCTTC. Translating gives CASSLAGVNEQFF. Based on the CDR3 plus reference TRBV7-9 and TRBJ2-1, the full variable domain is DTGVSQNPRHKITKRGQNVTFRCDPISEHNRLYWYRQTLGQGPEFLTYFQNEAQLEKSRLLSDRFSAERPKGSFSTLEIQRTEQGDSAMYLCASSLAGVNEQFFGPGTRLTVL.